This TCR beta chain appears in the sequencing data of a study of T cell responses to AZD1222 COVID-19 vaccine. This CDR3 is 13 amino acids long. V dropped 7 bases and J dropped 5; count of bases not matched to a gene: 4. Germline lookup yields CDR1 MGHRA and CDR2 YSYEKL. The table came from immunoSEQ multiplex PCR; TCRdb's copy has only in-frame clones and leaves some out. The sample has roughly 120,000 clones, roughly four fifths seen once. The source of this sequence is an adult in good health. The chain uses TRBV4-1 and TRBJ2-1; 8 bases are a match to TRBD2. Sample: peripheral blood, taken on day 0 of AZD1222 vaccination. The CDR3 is CASTVAGNNEQFF. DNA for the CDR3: TGCGCCAGCACCGTAGCGGGGAACAATGAGCAGTTCTTC.